These T cell receptor beta chains were read from a single sample in a study of cytomegalovirus exposure and HLA in healthy donors. Sequencing was performed with immunoSEQ multiplex PCR; in TCRdb, only in-frame clones are kept and a portion is missing. This sample has roughly 300,000 clones; roughly 85% occur once, and the top ten carry approximately 4.3%. Specimen: PBMCs. These receptors were obtained from a man in his forties in good health and CMV-seropositive. The CDR3 runs from the conserved cysteine through the conserved F or W. D genes are given only for firm matches. Clone size is shown for a subset of rows, as once, few, many or a class of expanded clone.

TRBV5-1	.	.	TRBJ1-2	CASSFDTAGGYTF	TGCGCCAGCAGCTTCGACACGGCCGGTGGCTACACCTTC
TRBV27	.	.	TRBJ2-7	CASSDPGLAYEQYF	TGTGCCAGCAGCGACCCGGGACTTGCGTACGAGCAGTACTTC
TRBV7-2	.	.	TRBJ1-1	CASSPGGAQTEAFF	TGTGCCAGCAGCCCAGGAGGGGCGCAAACTGAAGCTTTCTTT
TRBV29-1	.	TRBD2	TRBJ2-1	CSALSGREDEQFF	TGCAGCGCCCTCAGCGGGAGGGAGGATGAGCAGTTCTTC
TRBV9	.	TRBD2	TRBJ2-3	CASEPGGRTDTQYF	TGTGCCAGCGAACCAGGCGGGAGGACAGATACGCAGTATTTT
TRBV7-9	.	TRBD1	TRBJ2-5	CASSQGTGGETQYF	TGTGCCAGCAGCCAAGGGACAGGTGGAGAGACCCAGTACTTC
TRBV6-5	.	TRBD2	TRBJ2-7	CASRRATSGLWEQYF	TGTGCCAGCAGGAGGGCGACTAGCGGACTTTGGGAGCAGTACTTC
TRBV7-9	.	.	TRBJ1-1	CASRQTGFDTEAFF	TGTGCCAGCAGGCAAACAGGGTTTGACACTGAAGCTTTCTTT
TRBV5-1	.	TRBD2	TRBJ2-1	CASSLRDYASGEQFF	TGCGCCAGCAGCTTGCGGGACTACGCCTCCGGTGAGCAGTTCTTC
TRBV28	.	TRBD2	TRBJ2-7	CASSLSLAGTLEQYF	TGTGCCAGCAGTTTATCACTAGCGGGAACCTTGGAGCAGTACTTC
TRBV2	.	.	TRBJ2-1	CASSFSILYNEQFF	TGTGCCAGCAGTTTTTCGATACTGTACAATGAGCAGTTCTTC
TRBV5-1	.	TRBD2	TRBJ2-2	CASSRYIAGVDGELFF	TGCGCCAGCAGCCGGTATATAGCGGGAGTGGACGGGGAGCTGTTTTTT
TRBV11-2	.	.	TRBJ1-2	CASSLRHSGYTF	TGTGCCAGCAGCTTAAGACACTCTGGCTACACCTTC
TRBV11-1	once	TRBD1	TRBJ1-6	CASSTGTGLPPLHF	TGTGCCAGCAGCACCGGGACAGGCCTTCCTCCCCTCCACTTT
TRBV7-9	.	TRBD1	TRBJ1-3	CASYDEGARGNTIYF	TGTGCCAGCTATGACGAGGGGGCGAGAGGAAACACCATATATTTT
TRBV29-1	.	TRBD2	TRBJ2-2	CSAGRGRLTGELFF	TGCAGCGCTGGGCGCGGGAGACTCACCGGGGAGCTGTTTTTT
TRBV2	once	TRBD2	TRBJ2-7	CASSEPAGGSYEQYF	TGTGCCAGCAGTGAACCAGCGGGGGGCTCCTACGAGCAGTACTTC
TRBV29-1	.	.	TRBJ1-3	CSVVSGPAGNTIYF	TGCAGCGTTGTATCGGGTCCGGCCGGAAACACCATATATTTT
TRBV28	.	TRBD2	TRBJ2-1	CASSSQLAGVQNEQFF	TGTGCCAGCAGTTCGCAACTAGCGGGAGTCCAAAATGAGCAGTTCTTC
TRBV7-3	once	.	TRBJ2-3	CASSPLGRGTTDTQYF	TGTGCCAGCAGCCCCCTTGGACGGGGGACCACAGATACGCAGTATTTT
TRBV10-3	.	TRBD1	TRBJ1-2	CATHTITGVGGYTF	TGTGCCACACACACAATCACAGGGGTGGGTGGCTACACCTTC
TRBV18	.	.	TRBJ2-1	CASASQGHNEQFF	TGTGCCAGCGCCTCACAGGGACACAATGAGCAGTTCTTC
TRBV13	.	.	TRBJ2-5	CASSKQGRETQYF	TGTGCCAGCAGCAAACAGGGACGGGAGACCCAGTACTTC
TRBV30	.	TRBD2	TRBJ2-7	CAWSRTTAGGYEQYF	TGTGCCTGGAGTAGGACGACGGCGGGAGGGTACGAGCAGTACTTC
TRBV19	.	TRBD1	TRBJ2-1	CASSEDRGLNEQFF	TGTGCCAGTAGTGAAGACAGGGGGCTGAATGAGCAGTTCTTC
TRBV7-9	.	.	TRBJ2-5	CASSLSGKETQYF	TGTGCCAGCAGCTTATCGGGGAAGGAGACCCAGTACTTC
TRBV29-1	.	TRBD1	TRBJ2-2	CSVEDRQGTVTTGELFF	TGCAGCGTTGAAGATCGTCAGGGGACAGTAACCACCGGGGAGCTGTTTTTT
TRBV19	.	.	TRBJ2-1	CASSLTDFNEQFF	TGTGCCAGTAGTCTAACTGACTTCAATGAGCAGTTCTTC
TRBV6-1	.	.	TRBJ1-5	CASSEESRGLGSQPQHF	TGTGCCAGCAGTGAAGAGTCCAGGGGCCTTGGTTCGCAGCCCCAGCATTTT
TRBV28	.	.	TRBJ2-7	CATADREADEQYF	TGTGCCACCGCCGACAGGGAGGCAGACGAGCAGTACTTC